What follows describes a single TCR beta chain. All patients handed over anywhere from 1 to 8 samples, pretreatment and on-treatment. The repertoire was sequenced with immunoSEQ multiplex PCR; TCRdb's copy has only in-frame clones and lacks some. The sample carries 85,000 to 90,000 clones, approximately 90% recorded once. Germline V gene data show CDR1 as MNHEY and CDR2 as SVGAGI. The CDR3 has 15 amino acids. J was trimmed by 4 bases and V by 3 bases; bases with no gene match: 5. This record belongs to a study of PD-L1 blockade in urothelial cancer. Study-level information: Beginning in the mid-2010s, patients received atezolizumab, given as 1,200 mg intravenously every 3 weeks. Men with urothelial cancer arising in the bladder made up most of the roughly 29 patients.

The sequence was obtained from a man between 60 and 70 years old with urothelial cancer. The input for sequencing was PBMCs, taken around atezolizumab (anti-PD-L1) treatment. The chain uses TRBV6-5 and TRBJ2-1, with 8 bases matching TRBD2. DNA of the CDR3: TGTGCCAGCAGTTATAGTAGCGGGGCTTACAATGAGCAGTTCTTC. Protein: CASSYSSGAYNEQFF.